The 22 T cell receptor beta chains listed next were all sequenced from one sample in a study of shared clonotypes between healthy human individuals. TCRdb's table, derived via immunoSEQ multiplex PCR, lists solely in-frame clones and lacks some. The data show roughly 2.2 million clones, around 92% seen once. The specimen sequenced was naive CD4+ T cells from PBMCs. As to subset: CD45RA+ positively selected. Source of these receptors: a young man in good health. Some clones in this sample may be carry-over from other donors' samples.

The chain employs TRBV10-3 and TRBJ1-2, with a tentative D call TRBD1 (5 bases). CDR3 size: 14 residues. Germline CDR1 reads ENHRY; CDR2 reads SYGVKD. V was pared by 10 bases and J by 8 bases, with 23 bases between. The CDR3 region has the DNA TGTGCCAGTACCCCGGGACTTGGATTGTTGGGCTACACCTTC. The encoded protein is CASTPGLGLLGYTF.

The chain couples TRBV5-8 to TRBJ1-1; 7 bases are a match to TRBD1. J lost 4 bases, V lost 0 bases, and 3 bases had no gene match. Germline V CDR1 and CDR2: SGHTS, YDEGEE. The CDR3 runs 14 residues. Here the CDR3 reads CASSLDRGPTEAFF. CDR3 DNA: TGTGCCAGCAGCTTGGATAGGGGGCCCACTGAAGCTTTCTTT.

As concerns this clone: Within the sample, other DNA sequences also encode this same CDR3. The CDR3 sequence is CSVAPATDTQYF. For the CDR3, the DNA is TGCAGCGTTGCCCCAGCAACAGATACGCAGTATTTT. This chain connects TRBV29-1 to TRBJ2-3; D unresolved. Germline values: CDR1 SQVTM, CDR2 ANQGSEA. V gave up 4 bases and J gave up 3 bases, with 8 bases separating them. The CDR3 runs to 12 residues.

Worth noting for this clone: Other DNA sequences in the sample encode the same CDR3. The chain recombines TRBV18 with TRBJ2-7; D is uncertain. This CDR3 is built from 13 residues. CDR1 is KGHSH and CDR2 is LQKENI in the germline V gene. Trimming left V 2 bases short and J 0 bases short, with 5 bases between. The DNA of the CDR3 is TGTGCCAGCTCACCAGGCCCCTCCTACGAGCAGTACTTC. Residues: CASSPGPSYEQYF.

This rearrangement joins TRBV5-6 to TRBJ1-3; D not resolved. V was clipped by 4 bases and J by 0 bases, with 11 bases between them. CDR1 SGHDT and CDR2 YYEEEE come from the germline V gene. The CDR3 has 15 amino acids. CDR3 amino acids: CASSRDQVSGNTIYF. The CDR3 nucleotides are TGTGCCAGCAGCAGAGACCAGGTCTCTGGAAACACCATATATTTT.

This clone appeared once. This rearrangement joins TRBV11-3 to TRBJ2-7; D is unresolved. V was cut by 1 base and J by 2 bases, with 12 bases left in between. The CDR3 totals 15 residues. CDR1 and CDR2 from the germline V gene are SGHNT and YENEEA. CDR3 in amino acids: CASSLGSGRTYEQYF. CDR3 DNA sequence: TGTGCCAGCAGCTTAGGGTCCGGCAGGACCTACGAGCAGTACTTC.

J is TRBJ2-7 and V is TRBV6-5; TRBD1 aligns across 7 bases. The V and J ends lost 0 bases and 3 bases, in that order; junction bases with no gene match: 8. This CDR3 spans 16 amino acids. Germline lookup yields CDR1 MNHEY and CDR2 SVGAGI. The CDR3 reads CASSYSKGDRDYEQYF. Written as DNA, the CDR3 is TGTGCCAGCAGTTACTCGAAGGGTGACAGGGACTACGAGCAGTACTTC.

The chain couples TRBV11-1 to TRBJ2-3; 14 nucleotides align to TRBD2. CDR3 length: 16 amino acids. CDR1 is SGHAT, CDR2 FQDESV, per germline (reference sequence). The V gene end was trimmed by 5 bases and the J gene end by 4 bases; junction bases not matched to a gene: 5. Here the CDR3 DNA reads TGTGCCAGCAGCACCCGACTAGCGGGAGGGGCAGATACGCAGTATTTT. As protein: CASSTRLAGGADTQYF.

With respect to this clone: The identical CDR3 is also encoded by other nucleotide sequences in the sample. The V gene is TRBV9, the J gene TRBJ2-6; 10 bases align to TRBD1. Germline CDR1 and CDR2: SGDLS and YYNGEE. The V and J ends lost 3 bases and 0 bases, in that order; junction bases with no gene match: 3. The CDR3 is made up of 17 amino acids. CDR3 in amino acids: CASSEGQGFSGANVLTF. CDR3 nucleotides: TGTGCCAGCAGCGAGGGACAGGGGTTCTCTGGGGCCAACGTCCTGACTTTC.

This chain links TRBV7-2 with TRBJ2-7, with D possibly being TRBD1 or TRBD2 (6 bases each). CDR3 length equals 14 residues. The germline V gene has CDR1 SGHTA and CDR2 FQGNSA. V dropped 5 bases and J dropped 3 bases, with 14 bases sitting between them. CDR3 sequence (DNA): TGTGCCAGCAGCGGGGGGCCGGCGAGCTACGAGCAGTACTTC. Its translation is CASSGGPASYEQYF.

This clone has just one count. The chain uses TRBV5-1 and TRBJ1-2, with unresolved D. The V gene lost 1 base and the J gene lost 6 bases, with 16 bases spanning the gap. From germline, CDR1 is SGHRS and CDR2 YFSETQ. CDR3 length: 15 amino acids. The CDR3 here is CASSLSSTGSNGYTF. Here the CDR3 DNA reads TGCGCCAGCAGCTTGAGTTCAACGGGGTCCAATGGCTACACCTTC. Full variable domain (rest looked up from reference TRBV5-1 and TRBJ1-2): KAGVTQTPRYLIKTRGQQVTLSCSPISGHRSVSWYQQTPGQGLQFLFEYFSETQRNKGNFPGRFSGRQFSNSRSEMNVSTLELGDSALYLCASSLSSTGSNGYTFGSGTRLTVV.

As DNA, the CDR3 is TGCAGCGTTCAGTGGAGGGGTCTGGGTTCCTACAATGAGCAGTTCTTC. Translation: CSVQWRGLGSYNEQFF. This chain joins TRBV29-1 and TRBJ2-1; D is possibly TRBD2 (6 bases). Trimming removed 5 bases from V and 1 base from J, with 18 bases in between. Germline CDR1 and CDR2: SQVTM and ANQGSEA. This CDR3 comprises 16 residues.

The chain uses TRBV5-1 and TRBJ2-1, with 8 bases matching TRBD2. V dropped 5 bases and J dropped 12; count of bases not matched to a gene: 16. The germline V gene has CDR1 SGHRS and CDR2 YFSETQ. The CDR3 is 15 residues long. In DNA form, the CDR3 reads TGCGCCAGCAGACTTATGACTAGCGAACCGGTGGGGCAGTTCTTC. Protein: CASRLMTSEPVGQFF.

The V call is TRBV6-7, the J call TRBJ2-1, with TRBD2 identical over 10 bases. TRBV6-7 belongs to the ORF category, with a function that is uncertain. The V segment lost 1 base and the J segment 7 bases; nucleotides outside the gene matches: 10. The CDR3 length is 17 residues. DNA of the CDR3: TGTGCCAGCAGTTACTGCCTAAGCGGGAGGGCCTGTAATGAGCAGTTCTTC. Translating it yields CASSYCLSGRACNEQFF.

The sample holds one count of this clone. The J gene is TRBJ2-3, the V gene TRBV7-3; 8 bases map to TRBD1. V was pared by 1 base and J by 6 bases, with 9 bases of the junction left unmatched. Germline loops: CDR1 SGHTA, CDR2 FQGTGA. The CDR3 contains 16 residues. The CDR3 region has the DNA TGTGCCAGCAGCTTAATCGGGACAGGACTCTGGGATACGCAGTATTTT. This translates into CASSLIGTGLWDTQYF.

The chain joins TRBV7-2 to TRBJ1-3, with 7 positions matching TRBD1. The ends lost 5 bases at V and 4 bases at J; junction bases unmatched: 14. CDR1 and CDR2 (germline): SGHTA, FQGNSA. The CDR3 sequence is 17 residues long. The CDR3: CASSPSGTAFTGNTIYF. The DNA for the CDR3 is TGTGCCAGCAGCCCATCCGGGACAGCTTTCACCGGAAACACCATATATTTT.

The rearrangement links TRBV19 to TRBJ2-7; 9 bases are shared with TRBD2. V lost 0 bases, J lost 7 bases, and 10 bases stayed unmatched. This CDR3 is built from 16 residues. In germline, CDR1 is LNHDA, CDR2 SQIVND (reference sequence). The CDR3 DNA is TGTGCCAGTAGTATAGATCTTGTAGCGGGAGCGAGGGAGCAGTACTTC. Translation: CASSIDLVAGAREQYF.

This sequence joins TRBV28 and TRBJ2-7; the match to TRBD1 covers 9 bases. J lost 5 bases, V lost 3 bases, and 14 bases had no gene match. The length of the CDR3 is 17 residues. Germline loops: CDR1 MDHEN, CDR2 SYDVKM. The CDR3 DNA follows: TGTGCCAGCAGTTTTTCGCACCCCGGGACAGGGTCCCACGAGCAGTACTTC. Translation gives CASSFSHPGTGSHEQYF. The full variable domain, with the rest looked up from reference TRBV28 and TRBJ2-7, is DVKVTQSSRYLVKRTGEKVFLECVQDMDHENMFWYRQDPGLGLRLIYFSYDVKMKEKGDIPEGYSVSREKKERFSLILESASTNQTSMYLCASSFSHPGTGSHEQYFGPGTRLTVT.

V usage is TRBV7-2 and J usage is TRBJ2-3; no firm D call. The germline gives CDR1 SGHTA, CDR2 FQGNSA. With 4 bases removed from V and 6 bases from J, the gap between germline ends came to 8 bases. The CDR3 is made up of 12 amino acids. The CDR3 region is CASSSRWDTQYF. CDR3 coding DNA: TGTGCCAGCAGCTCTCGATGGGATACGCAGTATTTT. Variable domain in full (rest from reference TRBV7-2 and TRBJ2-3): GAGVSQSPSNKVTEKGKDVELRCDPISGHTALYWYRQSLGQGLEFLIYFQGNSAPDKSGLPSDRFSAERTGGSVSTLTIQRTQQEDSAVYLCASSSRWDTQYFGPGTRLTVL.

The chain carries TRBV7-6 and TRBJ2-3; D possibly corresponds to TRBD1 (5 bases). Germline V gene data show CDR1 as SGHVS and CDR2 as FNYEAQ. CDR3 size: 14 residues. V lost 5 bases, J lost 2 bases, and 11 bases lay in between. The CDR3 coding sequence is TGTGCCAGCAGCCCCGACAGTTCCACAGATACGCAGTATTTT. Amino acids: CASSPDSSTDTQYF. Full variable domain (rest looked up from reference TRBV7-6 and TRBJ2-3): GAGVSQSPRYKVTKRGQDVALRCDPISGHVSLYWYRQALGQGPEFLTYFNYEAQQDKSGLPNDRFSAERPEGSISTLTIQRTEQRDSAMYRCASSPDSSTDTQYFGPGTRLTVL.

Remarks on this clone: The junction differs from germline at one of its ends, possibly a read error. The chain has TRBV6-5 and TRBJ2-1, with 14 bases matching TRBD2. Germline V CDR1 and CDR2: MNHEY, SVGAGI. CDR3 length: 15 amino acids. This chain's CDR3 is CASSPSTSGRARSVF. The CDR3 DNA sequence: TGTGCCAGCAGTCCGTCGACTAGCGGGAGGGCCCGTTCAGTCTTC.

This clone was picked up a small number of times. CDR3 sequence (DNA): TGTGCCAGCAGGACAGGCGACAAAGCTTTCTTT. Translating it yields CASRTGDKAFF. This rearrangement joins TRBV28 to TRBJ1-1, with D perhaps TRBD1 (6 bases). The CDR3 sequence is 11 residues long. CDR1 and CDR2 from the germline V gene are MDHEN and SYDVKM. V gave up 6 bases and J gave up 9 bases, with 11 bases separating them. The whole variable domain, remainder taken from reference TRBV28 and TRBJ1-1, is DVKVTQSSRYLVKRTGEKVFLECVQDMDHENMFWYRQDPGLGLRLIYFSYDVKMKEKGDIPEGYSVSREKKERFSLILESASTNQTSMYLCASRTGDKAFFGQGTRLTVV.